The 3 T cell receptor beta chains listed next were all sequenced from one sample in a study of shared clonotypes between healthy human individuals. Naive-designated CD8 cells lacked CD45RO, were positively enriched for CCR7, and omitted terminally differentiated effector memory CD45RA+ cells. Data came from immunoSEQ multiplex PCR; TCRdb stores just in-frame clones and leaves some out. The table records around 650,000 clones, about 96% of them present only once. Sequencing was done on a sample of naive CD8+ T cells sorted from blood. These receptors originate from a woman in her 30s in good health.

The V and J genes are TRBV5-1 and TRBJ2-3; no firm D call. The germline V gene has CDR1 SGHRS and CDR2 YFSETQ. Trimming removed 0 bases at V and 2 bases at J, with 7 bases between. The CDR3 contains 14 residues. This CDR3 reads CASSLGAPTDTQYF. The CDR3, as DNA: TGCGCCAGCAGCTTGGGAGCGCCCACAGATACGCAGTATTTT.

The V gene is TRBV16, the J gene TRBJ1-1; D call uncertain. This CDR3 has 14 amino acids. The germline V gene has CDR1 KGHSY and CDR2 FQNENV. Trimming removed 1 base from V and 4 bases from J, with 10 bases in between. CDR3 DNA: TGTGCCAGCAGCCAATTTCGAGGGTCCACTGAAGCTTTCTTT. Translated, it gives CASSQFRGSTEAFF.

In DNA form, the CDR3 reads TGTGCCAGCAGCATCAACAGGGGTAGGAATGAGCAGTTCTTC. It is translated as CASSINRGRNEQFF. This chain joins TRBV7-9 and TRBJ2-1; 7 positions match TRBD1. V shed 5 bases and J 7 bases; nucleotides not matched to a gene: 8. CDR1 is SEHNR, CDR2 FQNEAQ, per germline (reference sequence). The CDR3 length is 14 residues.